This T cell receptor (beta chain) comes out of a study of post-analysis software for immune sequencing data. Across the whole study: Recorded subtypes: relapsing-remitting, secondary progressive, progressive-relapsing; some patients unannotated.

The CDR3 is 14 amino acids. Germline V lookup: CDR1 LGHDT, CDR2 YNNKEL (reference sequence). Trimming removed 0 bases at V and 0 bases at J, with 6 bases between. Notes on the study in general: Under F measure analysis, samples from one preparation batch co-clustered strongly. Significantly lower normalized Chao1 diversity was found in patients with multiple sclerosis relative to controls. Elevated frequency relative to controls characterized roughly 5 TRBV segments in patients, TRBV5-6, TRBV5-1 and TRBV20-1 among them.

A note on this clonotype: Its cognate antigen is unknown.

Presence of unique molecular identifiers characterized the TCR beta cDNA libraries. From the PCR reads, TCRdb called clonotypes with MiXCR, one entry per CDR3 protein. Here the sample spans roughly 670,000 distinct CDR3 sequences, 55% to 60% being singletons. This chain connects TRBV3-1 to TRBJ2-7; D unresolved. Sequencing used blood. The TCR comes from a girl aged 2-10 years with multiple sclerosis. The CDR3 region is CASSQEEFSYEQYF. CDR3 sequence (DNA): TGTGCCAGCAGCCAAGAAGAATTCTCCTACGAGCAGTACTTC.